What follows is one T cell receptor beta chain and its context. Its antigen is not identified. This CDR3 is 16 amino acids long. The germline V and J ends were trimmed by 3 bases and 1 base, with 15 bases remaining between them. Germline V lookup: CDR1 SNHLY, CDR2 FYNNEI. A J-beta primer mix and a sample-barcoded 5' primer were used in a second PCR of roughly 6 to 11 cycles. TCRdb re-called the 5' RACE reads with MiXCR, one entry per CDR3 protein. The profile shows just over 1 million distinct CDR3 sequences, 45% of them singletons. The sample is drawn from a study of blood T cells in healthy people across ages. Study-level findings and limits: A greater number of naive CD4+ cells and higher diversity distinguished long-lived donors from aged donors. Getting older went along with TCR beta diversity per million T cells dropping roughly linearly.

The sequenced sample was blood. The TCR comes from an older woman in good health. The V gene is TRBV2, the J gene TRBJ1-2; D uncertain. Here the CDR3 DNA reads TGTGCCAGCAGTGAGCTCGCTGGGTTGGATAACTATGGCTACACCTTC. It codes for CASSELAGLDNYGYTF.